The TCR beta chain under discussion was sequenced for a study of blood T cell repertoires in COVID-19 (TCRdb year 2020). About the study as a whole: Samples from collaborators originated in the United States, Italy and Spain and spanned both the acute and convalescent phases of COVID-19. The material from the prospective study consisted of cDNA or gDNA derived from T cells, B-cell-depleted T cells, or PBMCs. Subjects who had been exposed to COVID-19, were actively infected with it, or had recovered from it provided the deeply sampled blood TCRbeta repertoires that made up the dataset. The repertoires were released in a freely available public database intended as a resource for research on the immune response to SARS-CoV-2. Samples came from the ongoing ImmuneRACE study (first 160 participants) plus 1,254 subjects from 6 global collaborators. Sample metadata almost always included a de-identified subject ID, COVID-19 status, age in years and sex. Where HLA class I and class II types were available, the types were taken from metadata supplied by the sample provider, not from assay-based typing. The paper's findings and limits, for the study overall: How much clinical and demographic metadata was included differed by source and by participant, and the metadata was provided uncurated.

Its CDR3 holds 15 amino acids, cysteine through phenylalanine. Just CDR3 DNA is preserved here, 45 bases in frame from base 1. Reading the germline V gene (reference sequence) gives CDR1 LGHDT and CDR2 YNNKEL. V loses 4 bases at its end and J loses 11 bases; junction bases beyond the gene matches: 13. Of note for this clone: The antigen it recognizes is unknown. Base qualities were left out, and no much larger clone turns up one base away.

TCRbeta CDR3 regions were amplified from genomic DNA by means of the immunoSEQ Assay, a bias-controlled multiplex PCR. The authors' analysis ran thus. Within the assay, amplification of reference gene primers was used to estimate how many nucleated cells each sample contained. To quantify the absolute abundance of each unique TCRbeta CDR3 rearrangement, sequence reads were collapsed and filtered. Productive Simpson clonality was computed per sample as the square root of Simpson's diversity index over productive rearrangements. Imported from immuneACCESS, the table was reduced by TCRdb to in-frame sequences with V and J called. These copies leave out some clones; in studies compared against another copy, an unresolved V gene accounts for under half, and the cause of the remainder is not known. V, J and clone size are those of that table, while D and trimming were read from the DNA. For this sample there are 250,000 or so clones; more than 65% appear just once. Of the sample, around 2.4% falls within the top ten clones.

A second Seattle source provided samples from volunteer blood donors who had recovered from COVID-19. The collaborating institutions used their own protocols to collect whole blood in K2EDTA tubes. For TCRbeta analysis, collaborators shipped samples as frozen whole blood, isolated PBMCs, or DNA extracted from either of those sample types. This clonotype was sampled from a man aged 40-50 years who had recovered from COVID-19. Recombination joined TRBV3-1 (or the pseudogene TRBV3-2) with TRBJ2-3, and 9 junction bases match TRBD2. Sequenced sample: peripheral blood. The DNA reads TGTGCCAGCAGCCTCGTGCGGGGGGGCCACCCGGAGCAGTATTTT. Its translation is CASSLVRGGHPEQYF.